This T cell receptor (beta chain) was captured in a study of T cell responses to AZD1222 COVID-19 vaccine (dated by TCRdb to about 2021). Background on the whole study: TCR sequencing covered 233 trial participants: roughly 200 given two doses of AZD1222 and 26 given two doses of MenACWY control vaccine. Enrollment into the trials was organized by age into subgroups of 18-55, 56-69 and 70-plus years, and those subgroups contained roughly 150, 30 and 60 TCR-sequenced participants, respectively.

Worth noting for this clone: Its binding antigen is unknown. Base qualities were left out, and no much larger clone turns up one base away.

CDR1 MNHEY and CDR2 SVGEGT were looked up in the germline V gene. V lost 2 bases and J lost 4 bases; the stretch between them is 15 bases long. From its cysteine to its phenylalanine, the CDR3 spans 16 amino acids. CDR3 DNA is the only sequence kept; it has 48 bases, read in frame from the first base. Results and caveats for the whole study, not just this receptor: The 56-69-year group was small, and its depth increase did not reach significance, likely because of low power. Vaccine-associated CD4 TCRs spanned the whole spike protein, with dominant responses in regions 160-218 and 743-854. Only 5 to 7 AZD1222 recipients were SARS-CoV-2 seropositive at baseline, limiting conclusions about previously exposed vaccinees. Because no day 14 peak-response samples were available, the repertoires could be characterized only after the peak T cell response. Reportedly, close to half of the unique spike-specific TCRs recognized epitopes lying outside the regions that are mutated in the B.1.351 and B.1.1.7 variants. Most participants were white British and females outnumbered males, and the authors suggested that clonal diversity may have been underestimated. Spike-specific TCR breadth and depth rose significantly after two AZD1222 doses compared with day 0 and with MenACWY recipients.

The CDR3 regions of human TCRbeta chains were analyzed by immunosequencing. On the authors' methods: TCRs in the repertoires were matched against a reference library of SARS-CoV-2-specific TCRs that had been generated with the MIRA antigen-specificity platform. Breadth was defined as the fraction of unique TCRs that were SARS-CoV-2-associated. Depth was defined as the fraction of total T cells that were SARS-CoV-2-associated. Each spike-specific TCR was assigned to its reactive spike region and to a CD4 or CD8 class using the MIRA data. Log10-transformed breadth and depth values were compared by one-way ANOVA with Sidak's multiple comparisons tests. The immuneACCESS repertoire file appears here via TCRdb, limited to in-frame rearrangements. These files lack a portion of the clones; in checked studies, under half of the deficit traces to unresolved V genes, and the cause of the others is not known. V, J and clone size reflect that table, while D and trimming were determined from the DNA. In all, the sample holds over 150,000 clones, and roughly 94% of those were seen once. The biggest ten clones account for about 4% of the sample.

The time point label, as the study defines it: baseline before first vaccination. The intended sense of this specimen's treatment or condition label: meningococcal conjugate vaccine given as trial control. The vaccinee samples were drawn from two UK trials, COV001 and COV002, one of which was a single-blind randomized controlled phase 2/3 trial testing AZD1222 (ChAdOx1 nCoV-19) in healthy adults. Trial participant PBMC samples were collected at day 0 and day 28 after the second dose for TCRbeta chain sequencing. The V gene is TRBV6-2 or TRBV6-3 and the J gene is TRBJ1-5; the D gene assignment is ambiguous. This TCR was recovered from an adult in good health. The material was peripheral blood, obtained on day 0 of MenACWY control vaccination. The sequenced DNA: TGTGCCAGCAGTTACCCGGTTTTTCGGAATAATCAGCCCCAGCATTTT. Translated, it reads CASSYPVFRNNQPQHF.